The clone carrying this T cell receptor beta chain came up a few times. The antigen is undetermined. This sample stems from a study of T cell responses to AZD1222 COVID-19 vaccine. Study-wide results and caveats: In the spike-specific TCR repertoire, nearly half reportedly target unmutated variant regions.

The CDR3 extends over 12 amino acids. Germline values: CDR1 SGHAT, CDR2 FQNNGV. Deletions cut 7 bases from V and 4 bases from J, with 11 bases between. The repertoire was sequenced with immunoSEQ multiplex PCR; TCRdb's copy has only in-frame clones and lacks some. The sample consists of around 150,000 clones, more than 90% of them appearing once. The V and J genes are TRBV11-2 and TRBJ2-7, with D unresolved. This receptor was taken from an adult who received the AZD1222 COVID-19 vaccine. Sample: peripheral blood, taken 28 days after the second AZD1222 dose. In DNA form, the CDR3 reads TGTGCCAGCACCCCCTCCTCTTACGAGCAGTACTTC. This translates into CASTPSSYEQYF.